These 26 T cell receptor beta chains were sequenced from one sample in a study of T cells in Graves' hyperthyroidism and ophthalmopathy. RNA transcripts yielded amplified TCR beta CDR3 regions. With the HTBI primer set, the TCR CDR3 went through a first round of RT-PCR. TCRdb analysed the multiplex PCR reads with MiXCR anew, one entry per CDR3 protein. The sample consists of approximately 380,000 distinct CDR3 sequences, around 20% of them appearing once. Sample: blood. These receptor sequences come from a man aged 18-30 years with Graves' ophthalmopathy.

This clonotype has a count of ten or more. The genes are TRBV29-1 and TRBJ1-4; 8 positions match TRBD1. V dropped 7 bases and J dropped 8; count of bases not matched to a gene: 6. Germline V gene data show CDR1 as SQVTM and CDR2 as ANQGSEA. The CDR3 runs to 12 residues. This chain's CDR3 is CSAGQGGEKLFF. The CDR3 coding sequence is TGCAGCGCCGGACAGGGTGGGGAAAAACTGTTTTTT.

Notes on this clonotype: One end of the junction is discordant with germline, which a read error may explain. The chain is built from TRBV9 and TRBJ2-1; TRBD1 aligns across 8 bases. CDR3 size: 15 residues. Looked up from germline, CDR1 is SGDLS and CDR2 is YYNGEE. The CDR3 loop is CASSTGGASYSEQFF. The CDR3 DNA reads TGTGCCAGCAGCACAGGGGGAGCATCTTACAGTGAGCAGTTCTTC.

The chain is built from TRBV28 and TRBJ1-1; 11 nucleotides line up with TRBD1. V lost 5 bases, J lost 2 bases, and 7 bases stayed unmatched. Germline CDR1 MDHEN, CDR2 SYDVKM. This CDR3 is 16 amino acids long. In DNA form, the CDR3 reads TGTGCCAGCAGTCGCCCCGGGACAGGGGGTAACACTGAAGCTTTCTTT. This gives the protein CASSRPGTGGNTEAFF.

This clonotype has only a few counts. This rearrangement joins TRBV19 to TRBJ2-3, with 8 bases fitting TRBD1. Germline CDR1 LNHDA, CDR2 SQIVND (reference sequence). The CDR3 runs to 17 residues. Trimming took 7 bases from V and 1 from J; bases not matched to a gene: 13. CDR3 coding DNA: TGTGCCAGTACCACAACCCGGACAGGGAGGCGCACAGATACGCAGTATTTT. It codes for CASTTTRTGRRTDTQYF.

This clonotype came up many times. The chain uses TRBV7-9 and TRBJ2-1, with 11 bases fitting TRBD1. With V trimmed by 5 bases and J by 0 bases, 6 bases remained unmatched. This CDR3 contains 17 residues. CDR1 and CDR2 from the germline V gene are SEHNR and FQNEAQ (reference sequence). The CDR3 DNA sequence: TGTGCCAGCAGCGCCCGGGACAGGGGGTTCTCCTACAATGAGCAGTTCTTC. This sequence encodes CASSARDRGFSYNEQFF.

The rearrangement links TRBV3-1 to TRBJ1-1; D gene unclear. The germline CDR1 and CDR2 sequences are LGHDT and YNNKEL (reference sequence). The V end was cut by 4 bases, the J end by 3 bases, with 15 bases between. This CDR3 region has 15 residues. In DNA, the CDR3 is TGTGCCAGCAGCCCCGTTGTGGGCGGGTACACTGAAGCTTTCTTT. It translates to CASSPVVGGYTEAFF.

The table lists this clonotype with many counts. The J gene is TRBJ1-2, the V gene TRBV6-2 or TRBV6-3; D might be TRBD1 (5 bases). Between the trimmed V and J ends, which lost 4 bases and 4 bases, there was a span of 10 bases. Per the germline V gene, CDR1 is MNHEY and CDR2 is SVGEGT. CDR3 length: 13 residues. The CDR3 sequence: CASSSRDSYGYTF. In DNA form, the CDR3 reads TGTGCCAGCAGTTCCAGGGATTCCTATGGCTACACCTTC.

This clonotype was counted between two and nine times. The chain uses TRBV5-6 and TRBJ1-1; no definite D call. The V end lost 0 bases, the J end lost 6 bases, and 6 bases lay between the germline ends. CDR1 SGHDT and CDR2 YYEEEE come from the germline V gene. This CDR3 has 12 amino acids. The CDR3 protein is CASSLDSSEAFF. CDR3 in DNA: TGTGCCAGCAGCTTGGACAGCTCTGAAGCTTTCTTT.

This clonotype was observed at least ten times. This rearrangement joins TRBV3-1 to TRBJ1-2; 7 bases agree with TRBD1. V shed 0 bases and J 4 bases; nucleotides not matched to a gene: 2. This CDR3 comprises 14 residues. Looked up from germline, CDR1 is LGHDT and CDR2 is YNNKEL (reference sequence). The CDR3: CASSQEAGGYGYTF. The CDR3 region has the DNA TGTGCCAGCAGCCAAGAGGCAGGGGGCTATGGCTACACCTTC.

This clonotype showed up many times. The chain recombines TRBV11-2 with TRBJ2-5, with 10 bases identical to TRBD2. With V trimmed by 0 bases and J by 2 bases, 3 bases remained unmatched. The CDR3 length is 16 residues. The germline V gene encodes CDR1 SGHAT and CDR2 FQNNGV. The CDR3 sequence: CASSLELAGPQETQYF. The CDR3 bases are TGTGCCAGCAGCTTAGAACTAGCGGGGCCACAAGAGACCCAGTACTTC.

This clonotype appeared many times. This chain joins TRBV3-1 and TRBJ2-1; the match to TRBD2 covers 14 bases. Per the germline V gene, CDR1 is LGHDT and CDR2 is YNNKEL (reference sequence). V trimming: 8 bases; J trimming: 8 bases; junction bases outside the gene matches: 14. The CDR3 totals 17 residues. CDR3 amino acids: CASGPQGGLAGVHEQFF. The DNA of the CDR3 is TGTGCCAGCGGTCCCCAAGGGGGACTAGCGGGGGTCCATGAGCAGTTCTTC.

The rearrangement links TRBV5-1 to TRBJ2-5, with D perhaps matching TRBD1 (7 bases). The CDR3 loop spans 16 amino acids. Per germline, CDR1 SGHRS and CDR2 YFSETQ. Trimming left V 0 bases short and J 2 bases short, with 14 bases between. CDR3 amino acids: CASSLAVQGGQETQYF. CDR3 bases: TGCGCCAGCAGCTTGGCCGTCCAGGGGGGACAAGAGACCCAGTACTTC.

The V call is TRBV7-9, the J call TRBJ2-1; 12 bases are shared with TRBD2. The length of the CDR3 is 19 residues. J gave up 0 bases and V 6 bases, and 12 bases lay outside the gene matches. CDR1 is SEHNR and CDR2 is FQNEAQ in the germline V gene (reference sequence). The CDR3 coding sequence is TGTGCCAGCAGTCGGGACTCTAGCGGGGGGGCCAGCTCCTACAATGAGCAGTTCTTC. Translating gives CASSRDSSGGASSYNEQFF.

This clonotype was counted a few times. The J gene is TRBJ2-5, the V gene TRBV5-1; a possible D gene is TRBD2 (5 bases). Deletions cut 2 bases from V and 1 base from J, with 15 bases between. The germline gives CDR1 SGHRS, CDR2 YFSETQ. This CDR3 is built from 16 residues. The CDR3 DNA follows: TGCGCCAGCAGCTTCGGGCCCAGCGGAGCCCAAGAGACCCAGTACTTC. Its translation is CASSFGPSGAQETQYF. Combining the CDR3 with reference TRBV5-1 and TRBJ2-5 gives the whole variable domain KAGVTQTPRYLIKTRGQQVTLSCSPISGHRSVSWYQQTPGQGLQFLFEYFSETQRNKGNFPGRFSGRQFSNSRSEMNVSTLELGDSALYLCASSFGPSGAQETQYFGPGTRLLVL.

The gene calls are TRBV6-4 and TRBJ1-1; D is uncertain. The CDR3 is 13 residues long. V was clipped by 4 bases and J by 2 bases, with 8 bases between them. Germline CDR1 reads MRHNA; CDR2 reads SNTAGT. In nucleotides, the CDR3 is TGTGCCAGCAGTGTTGAACGAAACACTGAAGCTTTCTTT. This encodes CASSVERNTEAFF.

The chain carries TRBV7-7 and TRBJ2-2; 11 nucleotides agree with TRBD1. CDR1 SSHAT and CDR2 FNYEAQ come from the germline V gene (reference sequence). J gave up 7 bases and V 5 bases, and 3 bases lay outside the gene matches. The CDR3 runs to 14 residues. The CDR3 spells CASSGQGASGELFF. The CDR3 region has the DNA TGTGCCAGCAGCGGACAGGGGGCGAGCGGGGAGCTGTTTTTT. The whole variable domain, filled in from reference TRBV7-7 and TRBJ2-2, reads GAGVSQSPRYKVTKRGQDVTLRCDPISSHATLYWYQQALGQGPEFLTYFNYEAQPDKSGLPSDRFSAERPEGSISTLTIQRTEQRDSAMYRCASSGQGASGELFFGEGSRLTVL.

This clonotype appeared a single time. V usage is TRBV20-1 and J usage is TRBJ2-7, with D hard to call. Germline lookup yields CDR1 DFQATT and CDR2 SNEGSKA (reference sequence). The V end was cut by 3 bases, the J end by 1 base, with 7 bases between. There are 12 residues in the CDR3. CDR3 region: CSASWDSYEQYF. CDR3 nucleotide sequence: TGCAGTGCTAGCTGGGATTCCTACGAGCAGTACTTC.

Regarding this clonotype: Since the CDR3 does not end with the conserved phenylalanine or tryptophan, this likely comes from a read error. The rearrangement uses TRBV27 and TRBJ2-1, with D possibly TRBD1 on 6 matching bases. Deletions cut 2 bases from V and 4 bases from J, with 9 bases between. The CDR3 is made up of 14 amino acids. Germline CDR1 and CDR2: MNHEY and SMNVEV (reference sequence). For the CDR3, the DNA is TGTGCCAGCAGTTTAGTCGGACAGTACAATGAGCAGTTCCTC. Amino acids: CASSLVGQYNEQFL.

This clonotype appeared a few times. The chain employs TRBV12-3 or TRBV12-4 and TRBJ1-5; D uncertain. The length of the CDR3 is 15 residues. With 1 base removed from V and 5 bases from J, the gap between germline ends came to 12 bases. CDR3 loop: CASSLVEEAYQPQHF. Written as DNA, the CDR3 is TGTGCCAGCAGTTTAGTGGAGGAGGCGTATCAGCCCCAGCATTTT.

This clonotype was detected ten times or more. The CDR3 bases are TGTGCCACCAGTGACCCTGGTCGGGCTAGCACAGATACGCAGTATTTT. This translates into CATSDPGRASTDTQYF. The chain has TRBV24-1 and TRBJ2-3; D call uncertain. From germline, CDR1 is KGHDR and CDR2 SFDVKD. The CDR3 sequence is 16 residues long. The V and J ends lost 4 bases and 0 bases respectively, with 13 bases between them.

This clonotype has ten or more counts. The chain employs TRBV6-1 and TRBJ1-1, with a possible D match to TRBD1 (5 bases). Germline values: CDR1 MNHNS, CDR2 SASEGT. V was shortened by 1 base and J by 8 bases, with 11 bases between the two germline ends. The CDR3 is 13 amino acids. In DNA, the CDR3 is TGTGCCAGCAGTGAAGGGGAGAGGGGAGAAGCTTTCTTT. As protein: CASSEGERGEAFF.

This clonotype has at least ten counts. The rearrangement joins TRBV28 to TRBJ1-4; no reliable D call. From germline, CDR1 is MDHEN and CDR2 SYDVKM. The CDR3 spans 15 residues. Trimming took 7 bases from V and 0 from J, leaving 12 bases between them. The CDR3 DNA is TGTGCCAGCACCCCGGGGTGGCCAACTAATGAAAAACTGTTTTTT. Translated, it gives CASTPGWPTNEKLFF.

The table lists this clonotype with many counts. The V and J genes are TRBV7-9 and TRBJ1-2, with no clear D. The ends were cut back, 3 bases at V and 4 bases at J, with 12 bases in the middle. The CDR3 runs to 14 residues. The V gene's germline CDR1 is SEHNR and CDR2 FQNEAQ (reference sequence). In nucleotides, the CDR3 is TGTGCCAGCAGCTTGCGGGAGGGAGCCTATGGCTACACCTTC. This sequence encodes CASSLREGAYGYTF.

A note on this clonotype: A single base separates this from a much larger clone, so it may be a read error. The genes are TRBV6-1 and TRBJ2-2, with 9 nucleotides matching TRBD1. CDR3 length: 17 amino acids. The germline gives CDR1 MNHNS, CDR2 SASEGT. Here the CDR3 DNA reads TGTGCCAGCAGTCGAACCGGGACAGGGTCGAACACCGGGAAGCTGTTTTTT. Encoded protein: CASSRTGTGSNTGKLFF.

Worth noting for this clonotype: One base away lies a much larger clone, so this may be a sequencing read error. V usage is TRBV12-3 or TRBV12-4 and J usage is TRBJ2-5; perhaps D is TRBD1 or TRBD2 (5 bases each). CDR3 length: 16 residues. Trimming took 8 bases from V and 5 from J, leaving 24 bases between them. The CDR3 bases are TGTGCCAGCGGCCGTGACGGGGCGTCCCAGGGTGAGACCCAGTACTTC. Translating gives CASGRDGASQGETQYF.

This chain uses TRBV20-1 with TRBJ1-2, with D uncertain. This CDR3 comprises 13 residues. The germline V gene encodes CDR1 DFQATT and CDR2 SNEGSKA (reference sequence). Trimming shortened V by 0 bases and J by 6 bases, and 11 bases separated the two germline ends. CDR3 in amino acids: CSARDIQVNGYTF. The CDR3 region has the DNA TGCAGTGCTAGAGATATCCAGGTTAATGGCTACACCTTC.